This TCR beta chain was identified during a study of neurological immune-mediated disorders. V gave up 2 bases and J gave up 7 bases, with 13 bases separating them. The CDR3 totals 14 residues. Looked up from germline, CDR1 is SGDLS and CDR2 is YYNGEE. Sequencing runs each yielded over 160 million TCR-beta sequences from 15-18 subjects. Each CDR3 protein is one row after TCRdb ran MiXCR on the 5' RACE reads. The table lists around 100,000 distinct CDR3 sequences, under 14% of them singletons. Time point of the sample: longitudinal time-point 3. This clonotype occurred many times. Sequencing was done on a sample of PBMCs. The rearrangement links TRBV9 to TRBJ1-5, with D tentatively TRBD1 (5 bases). This sequence originates from a female donor with HTLV-1-associated myelopathy (HAM/TSP). Written as DNA, the CDR3 is TGTGCCAGCAGCGTCCGGGACGGCCCCCAGCCCCAGCATTTT. Protein: CASSVRDGPQPQHF.